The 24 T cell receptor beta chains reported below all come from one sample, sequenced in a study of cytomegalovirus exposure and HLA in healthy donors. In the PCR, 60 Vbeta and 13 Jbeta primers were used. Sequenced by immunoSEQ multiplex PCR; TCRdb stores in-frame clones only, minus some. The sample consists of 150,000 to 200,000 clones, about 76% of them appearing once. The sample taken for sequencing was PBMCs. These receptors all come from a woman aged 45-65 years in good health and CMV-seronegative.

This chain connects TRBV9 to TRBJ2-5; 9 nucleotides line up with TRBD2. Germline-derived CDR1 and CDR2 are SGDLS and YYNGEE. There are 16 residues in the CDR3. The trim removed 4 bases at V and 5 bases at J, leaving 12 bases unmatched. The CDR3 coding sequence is TGTGCCAGCAGCCCCCGGCTAGCGGGGCCAGGGGAGACCCAGTACTTC. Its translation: CASSPRLAGPGETQYF.

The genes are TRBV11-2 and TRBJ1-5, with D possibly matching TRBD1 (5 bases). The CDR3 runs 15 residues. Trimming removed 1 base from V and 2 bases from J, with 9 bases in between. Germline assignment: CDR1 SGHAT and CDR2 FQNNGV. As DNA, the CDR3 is TGTGCCAGCAGCTTAGGGGTAGGGGGCAATCAGCCCCAGCATTTT. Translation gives CASSLGVGGNQPQHF.

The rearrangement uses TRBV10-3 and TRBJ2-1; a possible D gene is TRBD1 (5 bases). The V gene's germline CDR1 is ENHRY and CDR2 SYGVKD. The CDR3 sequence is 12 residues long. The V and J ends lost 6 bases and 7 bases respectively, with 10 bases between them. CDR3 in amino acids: CAIRVQGNEQFF. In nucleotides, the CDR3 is TGTGCCATCAGAGTTCAGGGTAATGAGCAGTTCTTC.

The CDR3 sequence is CASRLAGGSSYNEQFF. The DNA for the CDR3 is TGTGCCAGCCGGCTAGCGGGGGGGAGCTCCTACAATGAGCAGTTCTTC. The chain couples TRBV4-2 to TRBJ2-1, with TRBD2 matching 12 bases. With V trimmed by 8 bases and J by 0 bases, 5 bases remained unmatched. The V gene's germline CDR1 is LGHNA and CDR2 YNFKEQ. The CDR3 extends over 16 amino acids.

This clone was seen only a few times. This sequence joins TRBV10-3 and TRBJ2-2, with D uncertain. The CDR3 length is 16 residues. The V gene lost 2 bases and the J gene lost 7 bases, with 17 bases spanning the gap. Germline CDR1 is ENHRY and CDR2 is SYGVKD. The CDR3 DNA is TGTGCCATCAGTGAGGGTTTCTTCTCCGGCGGCGGGGAGCTGTTTTTT. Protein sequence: CAISEGFFSGGGELFF.

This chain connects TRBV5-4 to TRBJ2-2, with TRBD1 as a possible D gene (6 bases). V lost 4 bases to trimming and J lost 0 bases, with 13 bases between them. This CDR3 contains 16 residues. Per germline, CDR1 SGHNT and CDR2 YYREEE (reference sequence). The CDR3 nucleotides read TGTGCCAGCAGCCCGATGACAGGTTCGAACACCGGGGAGCTGTTTTTT. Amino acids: CASSPMTGSNTGELFF.

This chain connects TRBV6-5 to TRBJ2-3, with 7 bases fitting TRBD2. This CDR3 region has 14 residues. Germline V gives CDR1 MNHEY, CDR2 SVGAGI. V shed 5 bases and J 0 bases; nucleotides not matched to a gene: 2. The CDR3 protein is CASSRGDSTDTQYF. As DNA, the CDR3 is TGTGCCAGCAGTCGGGGGGATAGCACAGATACGCAGTATTTT.

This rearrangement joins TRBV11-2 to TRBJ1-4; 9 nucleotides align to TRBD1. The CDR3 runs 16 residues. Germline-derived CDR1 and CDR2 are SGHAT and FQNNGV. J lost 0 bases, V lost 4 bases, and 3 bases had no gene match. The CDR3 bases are TGTGCCAGCAGCTACAACAGGGGGCCAACTAATGAAAAACTGTTTTTT. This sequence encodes CASSYNRGPTNEKLFF.

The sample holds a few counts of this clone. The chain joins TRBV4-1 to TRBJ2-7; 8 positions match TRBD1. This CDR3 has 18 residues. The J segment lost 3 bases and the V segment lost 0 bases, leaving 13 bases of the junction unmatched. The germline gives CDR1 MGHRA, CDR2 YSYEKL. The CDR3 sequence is CASSQDPDRVKVIYEQYF. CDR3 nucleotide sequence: TGCGCCAGCAGCCAAGATCCGGACAGGGTGAAGGTCATCTACGAGCAGTACTTC.

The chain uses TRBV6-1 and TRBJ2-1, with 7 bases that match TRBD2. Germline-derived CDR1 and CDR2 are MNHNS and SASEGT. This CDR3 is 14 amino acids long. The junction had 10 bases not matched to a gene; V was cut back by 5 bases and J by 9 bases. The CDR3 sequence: CASSPRGGGGEQFF. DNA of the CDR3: TGTGCCAGCAGTCCAAGGGGCGGGGGAGGTGAGCAGTTCTTC.

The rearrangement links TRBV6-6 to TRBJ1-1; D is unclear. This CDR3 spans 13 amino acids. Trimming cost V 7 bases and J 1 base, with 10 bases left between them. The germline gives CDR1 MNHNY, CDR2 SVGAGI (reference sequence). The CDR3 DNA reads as TGTGCCAGCACCGGTCCTCCGAACACTGAAGCTTTCTTT. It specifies CASTGPPNTEAFF.

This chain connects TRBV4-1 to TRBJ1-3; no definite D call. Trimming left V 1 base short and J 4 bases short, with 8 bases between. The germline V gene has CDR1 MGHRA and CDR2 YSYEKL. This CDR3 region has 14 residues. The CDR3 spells CASSQGSAGNTIYF. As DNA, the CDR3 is TGCGCCAGCAGCCAAGGATCTGCGGGAAACACCATATATTTT.

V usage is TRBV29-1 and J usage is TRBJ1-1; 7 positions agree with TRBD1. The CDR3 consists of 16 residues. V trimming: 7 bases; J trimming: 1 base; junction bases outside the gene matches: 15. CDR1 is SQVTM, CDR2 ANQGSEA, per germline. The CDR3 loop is CSDRGAGTVKNTEAFF. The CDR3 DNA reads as TGCAGCGACCGAGGCGCTGGGACAGTGAAGAACACTGAAGCTTTCTTT.

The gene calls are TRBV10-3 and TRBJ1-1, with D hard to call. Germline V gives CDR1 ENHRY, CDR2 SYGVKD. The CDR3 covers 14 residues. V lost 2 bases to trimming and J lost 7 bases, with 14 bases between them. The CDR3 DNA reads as TGTGCCATCAGTGAGAGGGTGGGAGGTTATGAAGCTTTCTTT. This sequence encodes CAISERVGGYEAFF.

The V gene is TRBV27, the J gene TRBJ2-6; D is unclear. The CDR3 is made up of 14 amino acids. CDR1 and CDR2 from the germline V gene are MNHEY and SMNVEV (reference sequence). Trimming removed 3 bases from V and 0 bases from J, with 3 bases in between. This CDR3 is CASSFSSGANVLTF. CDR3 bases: TGTGCCAGCAGTTTCAGCTCTGGGGCCAACGTCCTGACTTTC.

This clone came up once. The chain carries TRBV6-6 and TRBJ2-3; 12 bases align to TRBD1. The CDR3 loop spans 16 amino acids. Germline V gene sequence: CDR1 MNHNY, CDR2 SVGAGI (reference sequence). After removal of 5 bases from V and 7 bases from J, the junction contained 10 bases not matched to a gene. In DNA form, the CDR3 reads TGTGCCAGCAGTGGCCCGGGACAGGGGGCAGTAAATACGCAGTATTTT. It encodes CASSGPGQGAVNTQYF.

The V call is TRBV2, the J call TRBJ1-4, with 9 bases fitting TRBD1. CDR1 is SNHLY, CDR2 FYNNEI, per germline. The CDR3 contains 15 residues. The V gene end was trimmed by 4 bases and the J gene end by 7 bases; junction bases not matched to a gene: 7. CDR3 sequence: CASSAYRGQGEKLFF. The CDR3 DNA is TGTGCCAGCAGTGCGTACAGGGGGCAGGGTGAAAAACTGTTTTTT.

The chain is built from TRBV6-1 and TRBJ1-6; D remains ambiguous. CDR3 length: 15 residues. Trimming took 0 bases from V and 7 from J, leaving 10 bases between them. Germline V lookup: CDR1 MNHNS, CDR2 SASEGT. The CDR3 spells CASSEASRHNSPLHF. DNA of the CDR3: TGTGCCAGCAGTGAAGCAAGTAGACACAATTCACCCCTCCACTTT.

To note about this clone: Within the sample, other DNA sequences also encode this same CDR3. The CDR3 DNA reads as TGTGCCAGTAGTAGGACAGTCAATGGCTACACCTTC. Encoded protein: CASSRTVNGYTF. The chain has TRBV19 and TRBJ1-2; D is possibly TRBD1 (6 bases). Between the trimmed V and J ends, which lost 4 bases and 6 bases, there was a span of 9 bases. This CDR3 is 12 amino acids long. CDR1 LNHDA and CDR2 SQIVND come from the germline V gene (reference sequence). Full variable domain (rest looked up from reference TRBV19 and TRBJ1-2): DGGITQSPKYLFRKEGQNVTLSCEQNLNHDAMYWYRQDPGQGLRLIYYSQIVNDFQKGDIAEGYSVSREKKESFPLTVTSAQKNPTAFYLCASSRTVNGYTFGSGTRLTVV.

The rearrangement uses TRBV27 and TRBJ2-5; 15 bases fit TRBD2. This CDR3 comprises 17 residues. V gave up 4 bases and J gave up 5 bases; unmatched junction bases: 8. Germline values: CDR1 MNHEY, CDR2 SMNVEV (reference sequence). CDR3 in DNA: TGTGCCAGCAGTTCGGGACTAGCGGGAGGACGGGGGGAGACCCAGTACTTC. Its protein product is CASSSGLAGGRGETQYF.

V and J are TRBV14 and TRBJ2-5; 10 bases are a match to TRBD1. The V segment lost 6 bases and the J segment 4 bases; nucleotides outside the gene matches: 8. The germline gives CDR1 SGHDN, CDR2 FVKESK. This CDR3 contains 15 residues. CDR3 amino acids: CASSLDRGRGETQYF. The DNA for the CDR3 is TGTGCCAGCAGTCTCGACAGGGGGCGCGGAGAGACCCAGTACTTC.

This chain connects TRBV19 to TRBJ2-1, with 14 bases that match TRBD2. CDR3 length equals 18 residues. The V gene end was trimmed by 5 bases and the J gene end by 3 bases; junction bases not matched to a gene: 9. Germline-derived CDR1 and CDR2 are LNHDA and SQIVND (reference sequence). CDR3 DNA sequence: TGTGCCAGTAGTCTATCGACTAGCGGGAGGGTGTACTACAATGAGCAGTTCTTC. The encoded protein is CASSLSTSGRVYYNEQFF.

For the CDR3, the DNA is TGTGCCAGCAGCTCCGGGGTTGAGCAGTTCTTC. This translates into CASSSGVEQFF. The chain links TRBV7-3 to TRBJ2-1; D perhaps matches TRBD2 (5 bases). The germline V gene encodes CDR1 SGHTA and CDR2 FQGTGA. Between the trimmed V and J ends, which lost 4 bases and 9 bases, there was a span of 7 bases. This CDR3 comprises 11 residues. Complete variable domain (other parts from reference TRBV7-3 and TRBJ2-1): GAGVSQTPSNKVTEKGKYVELRCDPISGHTALYWYRQSLGQGPEFLIYFQGTGAADDSGLPNDRFFAVRPEGSVSTLKIQRTERGDSAVYLCASSSGVEQFFGPGTRLTVL.

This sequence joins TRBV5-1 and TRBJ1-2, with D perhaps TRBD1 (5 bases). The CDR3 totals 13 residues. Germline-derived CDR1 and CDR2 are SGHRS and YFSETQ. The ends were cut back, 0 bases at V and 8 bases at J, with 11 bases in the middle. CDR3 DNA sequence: TGCGCCAGCAGCTTGGTCGGGGGACGAGGCTACACCTTC. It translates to CASSLVGGRGYTF.